These T cell receptor beta chains were read from a single sample in a study of early T cells in non-severe SARS-CoV-2 infection. TCRdb independently ran MiXCR on the 5' RACE reads; one entry per CDR3 protein. The sample has more than 65,000 distinct CDR3 sequences, less than 15% seen once; the top ten hold over 4%. Sequencing was done on a sample of whole blood. The source is an adult who was a healthcare worker with PCR-confirmed SARS-CoV-2 infection or an uninfected control (not recorded which). Each CDR3 is given with its conserved first and last residue. D genes are given only for firm matches. The size field is filled for only some rows; it gives once, few, many or a size class.

D gene: TRBD1; V gene: TRBV6-6; J gene: TRBJ2-3; clone size: few; CDR3 DNA: TGTGCCAGCAGCCTACAGGGGCTACTCACAGATACGCAGTATTTT; CDR3 protein: CASSLQGLLTDTQYF
D gene: -; V gene: TRBV20-1; J gene: TRBJ1-1; clone size: few; CDR3 DNA: TGCAGTGCTAGTACAGGACCGAACACTGAAGCTTTCTTT; CDR3 protein: CSASTGPNTEAFF
D gene: -; V gene: TRBV7-6; J gene: TRBJ2-1; clone size: few; CDR3 DNA: TGTGCCAGCAGCTTGGGAGTTCGGCTGCTGAGTGATGAGCAGTTCTTC; CDR3 protein: CASSLGVRLLSDEQFF
D gene: TRBD2; V gene: TRBV6-2/TRBV6-3; J gene: TRBJ2-2; clone size: -; CDR3 DNA: TGTGCCAGCCGCGTTAGCGGGACCGGGGAGCTGTTTTTT; CDR3 protein: CASRVSGTGELFF
D gene: TRBD1; V gene: TRBV4-1; J gene: TRBJ2-7; clone size: -; CDR3 DNA: TGCGCCAGCAGCCAAGATGTTCGGGACAGGGACTACGAGCAGTACTTC; CDR3 protein: CASSQDVRDRDYEQYF
D gene: -; V gene: TRBV29-1; J gene: TRBJ2-2; clone size: many; CDR3 DNA: TGCAGCTACAGGGCGAACACCGGGGAGCTGTTTTTT; CDR3 protein: CSYRANTGELFF
D gene: TRBD2; V gene: TRBV12-3/TRBV12-4; J gene: TRBJ2-1; clone size: many; CDR3 DNA: TGTGCCAGCTCACGGGGCGGGAGCTCCTACAATGAGCAGTTCTTC; CDR3 protein: CASSRGGSSYNEQFF
D gene: -; V gene: TRBV10-1; J gene: TRBJ2-1; clone size: -; CDR3 DNA: TGCGCCAGCAGTGAGTCGTGGGATGAGCAGTTCTTC; CDR3 protein: CASSESWDEQFF
D gene: -; V gene: TRBV3-1; J gene: TRBJ2-2; clone size: -; CDR3 DNA: TGTGCCAGCAGGGCCGCAGGGCTCGGGGAGCTGTTTTTT; CDR3 protein: CASRAAGLGELFF
D gene: TRBD1; V gene: TRBV19; J gene: TRBJ1-4; clone size: -; CDR3 DNA: TGTGCCAGTAGTCTCCGAGGGGGCGTGGAAAAACTGTTTTTT; CDR3 protein: CASSLRGGVEKLFF
D gene: -; V gene: TRBV7-8; J gene: TRBJ2-7; clone size: few; CDR3 DNA: TGTGCCAGCAGCGGGGACTGGACCTACGAGCAGTACTTC; CDR3 protein: CASSGDWTYEQYF
D gene: -; V gene: TRBV5-1; J gene: TRBJ2-5; clone size: -; CDR3 DNA: TGCGCCAGCAGCTTGTCAGAGACCCAGTACTTC; CDR3 protein: CASSLSETQYF
D gene: -; V gene: TRBV29-1; J gene: TRBJ1-3; clone size: -; CDR3 DNA: TGCAGCGTTACAGGGACCTCTGGAAACACCATATATTTT; CDR3 protein: CSVTGTSGNTIYF